This TCR beta chain was captured in a study of T cell responses to AZD1222 COVID-19 vaccine (dated by TCRdb to the early 2020s). Background on the whole study: TCR sequencing was performed for about 250 trial participants, of whom about 200 were given two doses of AZD1222 and about 25 were given two doses of MenACWY control vaccine. Trial participants were enrolled into age subgroups of 18-55, 56-69 and 70-plus years, which contained about 160, 30 and 59 TCR-sequenced participants, respectively. Here is what the overall study found, with its caveats: No day 14 peak-response samples were available, so repertoires were characterized only after the peak T cell response. Spike-specific TCR breadth and depth rose significantly after two AZD1222 doses compared with day 0 and with MenACWY recipients. Participants were mostly white British and included more females than males, and it was suggested by the authors that clonal diversity may have been underestimated. The 56-69-year group was small, and its depth increase did not reach significance, likely because of low power. Only five to seven AZD1222 recipients were SARS-CoV-2 seropositive at baseline, limiting conclusions about previously exposed vaccinees. Epitopes outside the regions mutated in the B.1.351 and B.1.1.7 variants were reportedly recognized by nearly half of the unique spike-specific TCRs. CD4 TCRs associated with the vaccine covered the entire spike protein, and the dominant responses were in regions 160-218 and 743-854.

The CDR3 regions of human TCRbeta chains were analyzed by immunosequencing. As for the original processing: TCRs in the repertoires were matched against a reference library of SARS-CoV-2-specific TCRs that had been generated with the MIRA antigen-specificity platform. Breadth was defined as the fraction of unique TCRs that were SARS-CoV-2-associated, and depth was defined as the fraction of total T cells that were SARS-CoV-2-associated. Using the MIRA data, every spike-specific TCR was mapped to the spike region that the TCR reacted to and assigned to either a CD4 or a CD8 class. Log10-transformed breadth and depth values were compared by one-way ANOVA with Sidak's multiple comparisons tests. The table comes from immuneACCESS by way of TCRdb, which keeps in-frame sequences with V and J called. Part of the clones is missing from these tables; in studies checked, under half for an unresolved V gene and the rest for unknown reasons. Clonal size and the V and J genes are those of that table, whereas D and trimming came from the DNA. This sample lists approximately 61,000 clones; 65% to 85% were detected once. In total, the top ten clones hold 20% to 30% of the sample.

The count of this clone is one. There is no known antigen for this receptor. Base qualities are missing; no much larger clone stands one base away. In light of the paper, this sample's time point label describes: about 28 days (+/-7) after the second vaccine dose. AZD1222 recipients whose second dose came at about 4 weeks and those whose second dose came at about 12 weeks were combined into one group, since spike-specific TCR depth and breadth did not differ between the two schedules. Vaccinee samples came from UK trials COV001 and COV002, including a single-blind randomized controlled phase 2/3 trial of AZD1222 (ChAdOx1 nCoV-19) in healthy adults. For TCRbeta chain sequencing, PBMC samples were collected from trial participants at day 0 and at day 28 after the second dose. Measured from the cysteine to the phenylalanine, the CDR3 is 16 residues long. Solely the CDR3 DNA is kept, with 48 bases framed from the first base. At the junction V is shortened by 0 bases and J by 4 bases, with 16 bases in between. The germline V gene yields SGDLS for CDR1 and YYNGEE for CDR2.

Recombination connected TRBV9 to TRBJ1-1, with an unclear D gene assignment. The receptor comes from an adult who received the AZD1222 COVID-19 vaccine. The sequenced sample was peripheral blood, obtained 28 days after the second AZD1222 dose. CDR3 protein: CASSVGLQMHSTEAFF. The sequence in DNA is TGTGCCAGCAGCGTAGGGTTACAGATGCATTCCACTGAAGCTTTCTTT.